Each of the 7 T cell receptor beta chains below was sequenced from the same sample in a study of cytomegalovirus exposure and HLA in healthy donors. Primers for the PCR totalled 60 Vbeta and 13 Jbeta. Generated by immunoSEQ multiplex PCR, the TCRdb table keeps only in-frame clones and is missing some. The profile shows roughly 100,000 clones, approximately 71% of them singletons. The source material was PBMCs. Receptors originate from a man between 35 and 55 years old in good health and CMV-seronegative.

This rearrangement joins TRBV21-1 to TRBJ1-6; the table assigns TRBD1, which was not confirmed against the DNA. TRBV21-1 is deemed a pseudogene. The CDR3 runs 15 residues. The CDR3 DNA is TGTGCCAGCAGCGAAGAGGGACAGGGGAATTCACCCCTCCACTTT. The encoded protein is CASSEEGQGNSPLHF.

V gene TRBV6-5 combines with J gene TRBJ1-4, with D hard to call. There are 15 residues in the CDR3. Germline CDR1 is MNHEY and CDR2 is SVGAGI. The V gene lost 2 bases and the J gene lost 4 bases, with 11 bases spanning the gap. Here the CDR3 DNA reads TGTGCCAGCAGTTACGGTGTCAGTGATAATGAAAAACTGTTTTTT. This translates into CASSYGVSDNEKLFF.

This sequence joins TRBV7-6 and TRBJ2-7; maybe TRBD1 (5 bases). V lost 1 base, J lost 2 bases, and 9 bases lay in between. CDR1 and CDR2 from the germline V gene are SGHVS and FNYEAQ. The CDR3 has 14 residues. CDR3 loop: CASSLGDSTYEQYF. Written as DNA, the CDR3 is TGTGCCAGCAGCTTAGGAGACAGCACCTACGAGCAGTACTTC.

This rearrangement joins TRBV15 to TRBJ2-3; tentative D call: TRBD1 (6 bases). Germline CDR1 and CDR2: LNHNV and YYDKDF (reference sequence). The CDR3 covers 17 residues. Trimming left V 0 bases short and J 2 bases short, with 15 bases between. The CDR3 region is CATSRDLAGAYTDTQYF. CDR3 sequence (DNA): TGTGCCACCAGCAGAGATTTGGCAGGGGCGTACACAGATACGCAGTATTTT. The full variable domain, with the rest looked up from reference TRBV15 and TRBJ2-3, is DAMVIQNPRYQVTQFGKPVTLSCSQTLNHNVMYWYQQKSSQAPKLLFHYYDKDFNNEADTPDNFQSRRPNTSFCFLDIRSPGLGDTAMYLCATSRDLAGAYTDTQYFGPGTRLTVL.

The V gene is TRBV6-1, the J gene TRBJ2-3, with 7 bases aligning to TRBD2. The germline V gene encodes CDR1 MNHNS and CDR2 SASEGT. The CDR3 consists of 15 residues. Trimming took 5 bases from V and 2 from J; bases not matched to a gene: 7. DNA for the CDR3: TGTGCCAGCAGTAGAGTAGGACTAGACACAGATACGCAGTATTTT. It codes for CASSRVGLDTDTQYF.

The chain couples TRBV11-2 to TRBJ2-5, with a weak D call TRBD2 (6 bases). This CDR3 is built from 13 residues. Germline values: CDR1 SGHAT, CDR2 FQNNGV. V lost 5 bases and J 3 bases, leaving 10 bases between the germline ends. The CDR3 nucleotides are TGTGCCAGCAGCCGGGGGTACAAAGAGACCCAGTACTTC. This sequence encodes CASSRGYKETQYF. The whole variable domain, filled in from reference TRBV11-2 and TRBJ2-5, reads EAGVAQSPRYKIIEKRQSVAFWCNPISGHATLYWYQQILGQGPKLLIQFQNNGVVDDSQLPKDRFSAERLKGVDSTLKIQPAKLEDSAVYLCASSRGYKETQYFGPGTRLLVL.

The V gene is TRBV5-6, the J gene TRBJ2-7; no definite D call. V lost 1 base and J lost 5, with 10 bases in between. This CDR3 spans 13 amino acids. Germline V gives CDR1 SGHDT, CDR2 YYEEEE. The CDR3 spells CASSLQVGNEQYF. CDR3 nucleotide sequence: TGTGCCAGCAGCTTGCAGGTTGGCAACGAGCAGTACTTC.